The 7 T cell receptor beta chains below all came from one sample that was sequenced in a study of blood T cell repertoires in COVID-19. The repertoire was sequenced with immunoSEQ multiplex PCR; TCRdb's copy has only in-frame clones and lacks some. The data contain over 90,000 clones, about 86% of them singletons. Material: peripheral blood. The source is a woman aged 60-75 years in a cohort sampled during active or convalescent COVID-19.

The DNA of the CDR3 is TGCGCCAGCAGCCAAGATACGGGTCGCACAGATACGCAGTATTTT. Translation: CASSQDTGRTDTQYF. The V and J genes are TRBV4-1 and TRBJ2-3; D is ambiguous. Germline loops: CDR1 MGHRA, CDR2 YSYEKL. Trimming took 0 bases from V and 1 from J, leaving 8 bases between them. The CDR3 extends over 15 amino acids.

The CDR3 DNA is TGCGCCAGCAGCCCAAACCGACAGGGGGTGGATGGCTACACCTTC. Translating it yields CASSPNRQGVDGYTF. The V gene is TRBV5-1, the J gene TRBJ1-2, with 9 bases lining up with TRBD1. The V gene's germline CDR1 is SGHRS and CDR2 YFSETQ. This CDR3 is built from 15 residues. With 4 bases clipped from V and 6 bases from J, the junction kept 10 bases outside the gene matches.

The genes are TRBV5-1 and TRBJ2-2; D uncertain. Trimming stripped 0 bases from V and 4 bases from J, with 10 bases between. The CDR3 has 15 amino acids. Germline CDR1 reads SGHRS; CDR2 reads YFSETQ. The CDR3 DNA reads as TGCGCCAGCAGCTTGGATGTTACTTCCACCGGGGAGCTGTTTTTT. Residues: CASSLDVTSTGELFF.

This chain connects TRBV19 to TRBJ2-7; a possible D gene is TRBD1 (6 bases). Deletions cut 3 bases from V and 5 bases from J, with 17 bases between. This CDR3 is built from 15 residues. Germline loops: CDR1 LNHDA, CDR2 SQIVND (reference sequence). The CDR3 sequence: CASSMGAGMGHEQYF. CDR3 DNA: TGTGCCAGTAGTATGGGGGCAGGGATGGGTCACGAGCAGTACTTC.

The gene calls are TRBV5-1 and TRBJ2-2; 10 positions match TRBD1. The CDR3 is 16 residues long. Germline assignment: CDR1 SGHRS and CDR2 YFSETQ. Trimming took 4 bases from V and 2 from J; bases not matched to a gene: 5. CDR3: CASSAGTGVNTGELFF. The CDR3 DNA sequence: TGCGCCAGCAGCGCCGGGACAGGGGTAAACACCGGGGAGCTGTTTTTT.

The genes are TRBV5-1 and TRBJ2-2, with 7 bases fitting TRBD2. Unmatched junction bases numbered 14, after V lost 4 bases and J lost 11 bases. The germline V gene has CDR1 SGHRS and CDR2 YFSETQ. The CDR3 consists of 15 residues. In DNA form, the CDR3 reads TGCGCCAGCAGCGAACGACCCGGCCCAGCGGGAGAGCTGTTTTTT. It is translated as CASSERPGPAGELFF.

The V and J genes are TRBV7-9 and TRBJ1-2, with D unclear. V lost 5 bases and J 1 base, leaving 11 bases between the germline ends. CDR1 is SEHNR, CDR2 FQNEAQ, per germline (reference sequence). The CDR3 is 14 residues long. The CDR3 DNA follows: TGTGCCAGCAGCCTCGCGAGGGATAACTATGGCTACACCTTC. Protein: CASSLARDNYGYTF. Complete variable domain (other parts from reference TRBV7-9 and TRBJ1-2): DTGVSQNPRHKITKRGQNVTFRCDPISEHNRLYWYRQTLGQGPEFLTYFQNEAQLEKSRLLSDRFSAERPKGSFSTLEIQRTEQGDSAMYLCASSLARDNYGYTFGSGTRLTVV.